This entry is about one TCR beta chain. Per the germline V gene, CDR1 is DFQATT and CDR2 is SNEGSKA (reference sequence). CDR3 length: 14 amino acids. V was clipped by 3 bases and J by 4 bases; unmatched bases: 5. The record originates from a study of blood T cell repertoires in COVID-19. About the research overall: The study drew acute and convalescent COVID-19 samples from the United States, Italy and Spain. Nucleic acid was either cDNA or gDNA, and it came from T cells, B-cell-depleted T cells, or PBMCs.

Cohort assignment relied on participant-reported clinical history. Under the authors' procedure: Nucleated cell counts were estimated from reference gene primer amplification. The repertoire was sequenced with immunoSEQ multiplex PCR; TCRdb's copy has only in-frame clones and lacks some. That table gives V, J and clone size, and the DNA gave D and trimming. The sample comprises about 310,000 clones, roughly 90% of which are singletons, and approximately 9.4% rests with the top ten. The V call is TRBV20-1, the J call TRBJ1-3; 8 positions agree with TRBD1. The sequence came from a woman aged 40 to 50 who had recovered from COVID-19. The sequenced material came from PBMCs or T cells enriched from blood (not recorded which). CDR3 region: CSASRTGKGNTIYF. In DNA, the CDR3 is TGCAGTGCTAGTCGGACAGGGAAGGGAAACACCATATATTTT.